The 27 T cell receptor beta chains given below trace back to one sample, sequenced in a study of cytomegalovirus exposure and HLA in healthy donors. Both 60 Vbeta primers and 13 Jbeta primers went into the PCR. Assay: immunoSEQ multiplex PCR; the TCRdb copy retains only in-frame clones and omits some. The repertoire consists of about 82,000 clones, with approximately 79% occurring once and the leading ten covering around 15%. Input material: PBMCs. The receptors were sampled from a human donor in good health.

This chain connects TRBV13 to TRBJ2-3; 8 bases match TRBD2. After removal of 0 bases from V and 4 bases from J, the junction contained 6 bases not matched to a gene. This CDR3 has 16 amino acids. The V gene's germline CDR1 is PRHDT and CDR2 FYEKMQ (reference sequence). The CDR3 sequence is CASSLGNGGAPDTQYF. CDR3 sequence (DNA): TGTGCCAGCAGCTTAGGTAACGGGGGGGCCCCAGATACGCAGTATTTT.

This clone has ten or more counts. The chain is built from TRBV6-5 and TRBJ1-4; D ambiguous. V dropped 11 bases and J dropped 7 bases, with 11 bases sitting between them. CDR3 size: 11 residues. Germline V gene sequence: CDR1 MNHEY, CDR2 SVGAGI. The CDR3 loop is CAREVGEKLFF. CDR3 sequence (DNA): TGTGCCCGGGAAGTAGGTGAAAAACTGTTTTTT.

The rearrangement joins TRBV6-1 to TRBJ2-2, with D tentatively TRBD1 (5 bases). The V gene's germline CDR1 is MNHNS and CDR2 SASEGT. Trimming shortened V by 7 bases and J by 1 base, and 10 bases separated the two germline ends. The CDR3 is made up of 14 amino acids. CDR3 DNA sequence: TGTGCCAGCACCGGACACCAGAACACCGGGGAGCTGTTTTTT. It yields the protein CASTGHQNTGELFF.

On this clone: One end of the junction does not line up with germline, which may come from a read error. V usage is TRBV7-7 and J usage is TRBJ2-2, with 9 positions matching TRBD1. The CDR3 runs to 14 residues. Germline-derived CDR1 and CDR2 are SSHAT and FNYEAQ (reference sequence). This CDR3 is CASSLGTGFGELFF. The CDR3 nucleotides are TGTGCTAGCAGCTTAGGGACAGGGTTCGGGGAGCTGTTTTTT.

This clone was recorded once. The V and J genes are TRBV6-5 and TRBJ1-2, with no clear D. CDR1 and CDR2 from the germline V gene are MNHEY and SVGAGI. V lost 6 bases to trimming and J lost 8 bases, with 13 bases between them. CDR3 length: 12 residues. DNA of the CDR3: TGTGCCAGCAGCCTAAAATCGGGAGGCTACACCTTC. The encoded protein is CASSLKSGGYTF.

The CDR3 is CASSEPLGVRQYNSPLHF. In DNA, the CDR3 is TGTGCCAGCAGTGAACCCCTTGGCGTTAGACAGTATAATTCACCCCTCCACTTT. This rearrangement joins TRBV6-1 to TRBJ1-6; a weak D match, TRBD1 (5 bases). The CDR3 has 18 amino acids. Trimming shortened V by 2 bases and J by 4 bases, and 18 bases separated the two germline ends. Germline-derived CDR1 and CDR2 are MNHNS and SASEGT.

The gene calls are TRBV25-1 and TRBJ1-3; D possibly corresponds to TRBD1 (5 bases). Germline CDR1 reads MGHDK; CDR2 reads SYGVNS. The CDR3 has 14 residues. V was shortened by 1 base and J by 1 base, with 5 bases between the two germline ends. The CDR3 spells CASSESGSGNTIYF. The DNA for the CDR3 is TGTGCCAGCAGTGAATCAGGGTCTGGAAACACCATATATTTT.

The chain carries TRBV13 and TRBJ2-7, with 7 bases matching TRBD2. V shed 0 bases and J 2 bases; nucleotides not matched to a gene: 1. CDR3 length: 14 residues. Germline V gene lookup returns CDR1 PRHDT and CDR2 FYEKMQ (reference sequence). CDR3 residues: CASSLGAGAYEQYF. In DNA, the CDR3 is TGTGCCAGCAGCTTAGGGGCGGGGGCCTACGAGCAGTACTTC.

This chain joins TRBV29-1 and TRBJ2-2; tentatively, D is TRBD1 (6 bases). Deletions cut 6 bases from V and 1 base from J, with 9 bases between. The V gene's germline CDR1 is SQVTM and CDR2 ANQGSEA. CDR3 length equals 13 residues. The CDR3 region is CSVVTGNTGELFF. CDR3 sequence (DNA): TGCAGCGTGGTGACAGGGAACACCGGGGAGCTGTTTTTT.

This chain connects TRBV4-1 to TRBJ2-2; 8 nucleotides line up with TRBD1. V lost 0 bases and J lost 5; bases outside the gene matches: 8. The CDR3 has 17 residues. Germline V gene lookup returns CDR1 MGHRA and CDR2 YSYEKL. CDR3 sequence: CASSQDHQGAGTGELFF. The CDR3 DNA sequence: TGCGCCAGCAGCCAAGATCATCAGGGGGCAGGGACCGGGGAGCTGTTTTTT.

The chain links TRBV25-1 to TRBJ2-7; 9 bases agree with TRBD1. Germline V gene data show CDR1 as MGHDK and CDR2 as SYGVNS. The CDR3 runs 14 residues. The V segment lost 4 bases and the J segment 3 bases; nucleotides outside the gene matches: 4. The CDR3: CASSAGTGNYEQYF. CDR3 nucleotides: TGTGCCAGCAGTGCAGGGACAGGGAACTACGAGCAGTACTTC.

J is TRBJ1-6 and V is TRBV7-6, with D perhaps matching TRBD1 (5 bases). CDR1 and CDR2 from the germline V gene are SGHVS and FNYEAQ. CDR3 length: 15 residues. The V end was cut by 3 bases, the J end by 9 bases, with 15 bases between. CDR3 residues: CASSLERSRGSPLHF. CDR3 coding DNA: TGTGCCAGCAGCTTGGAACGATCAAGGGGTTCACCCCTCCACTTT.

J is TRBJ2-1 and V is TRBV28; 9 bases line up with TRBD2. Germline V gives CDR1 MDHEN, CDR2 SYDVKM. CDR3 length: 15 residues. V trimming: 4 bases; J trimming: 4 bases; junction bases outside the gene matches: 5. CDR3 in DNA: TGTGCCAGCAGTTCTAGCGGGGATTTGTACAATGAGCAGTTCTTC. It is translated as CASSSSGDLYNEQFF.

The chain is built from TRBV7-2 and TRBJ2-2; unclear D gene. Per the germline V gene, CDR1 is SGHTA and CDR2 is FQGNSA. The CDR3 contains 15 residues. Trimming took 5 bases from V and 6 from J, leaving 16 bases between them. Here the CDR3 DNA reads TGTGCCAGCAGCCCTCGCTCGTATCGGGCCGGGGAGCTGTTTTTT. Translated, it gives CASSPRSYRAGELFF.

V and J are TRBV10-3 and TRBJ1-6, with 8 bases identical to TRBD1. CDR1 ENHRY and CDR2 SYGVKD come from the germline V gene. V shed 4 bases and J 3 bases; nucleotides not matched to a gene: 8. The CDR3 extends over 17 amino acids. CDR3 nucleotide sequence: TGTGCCATCAGTGGTGGGACAGGCCAACACTATAATTCACCCCTCCACTTT. Translating it yields CAISGGTGQHYNSPLHF.

The rearrangement links TRBV19 to TRBJ2-7; 9 nucleotides agree with TRBD1. Germline trimming cut 3 bases from V and 7 bases from J; bases unmatched to any gene: 1. The CDR3 runs to 12 residues. From germline, CDR1 is LNHDA and CDR2 SQIVND (reference sequence). The DNA of the CDR3 is TGTGCCAGTAGTATGACAGGGGGTGAGCAGTACTTC. Translating gives CASSMTGGEQYF.

This clone came up once. The chain employs TRBV5-1 and TRBJ2-5; 7 bases map to TRBD1. Germline-derived CDR1 and CDR2 are SGHRS and YFSETQ. Unmatched junction bases numbered 7, after V lost 0 bases and J lost 5 bases. The CDR3 sequence is 15 residues long. CDR3 loop: CASSLGTGARETQYF. DNA of the CDR3: TGCGCCAGCAGCTTGGGGACAGGTGCAAGGGAGACCCAGTACTTC.

This CDR3 reads CAWSLGPNQPQHF. The DNA for the CDR3 is TGTGCCTGGAGTCTTGGCCCCAATCAGCCCCAGCATTTT. The V gene is TRBV30, the J gene TRBJ1-5; D unresolved. CDR3 size: 13 residues. In germline, CDR1 is GTSNPN, CDR2 SVGIG (reference sequence). With 2 bases removed from V and 3 bases from J, the gap between germline ends came to 8 bases.

The gene calls are TRBV5-4 and TRBJ2-5, with 8 bases fitting TRBD1. Germline CDR1 reads SGHNT; CDR2 reads YYREEE (reference sequence). V shed 4 bases, J shed 4 bases, and the junction held 9 bases outside the gene matches. The CDR3 length is 15 residues. CDR3 bases: TGTGCCAGCAGCCCCCGAGACAGGGGTAGAGAGACCCAGTACTTC. Amino acids: CASSPRDRGRETQYF. The entire variable domain, with the rest obtained from reference TRBV5-4 and TRBJ2-5, is as follows: ETGVTQSPTHLIKTRGQQVTLRCSSQSGHNTVSWYQQALGQGPQFIFQYYREEENGRGNFPPRFSGLQFPNYSSELNVNALELDDSALYLCASSPRDRGRETQYFGPGTRLLVL.

The chain combines TRBV5-4 with TRBJ2-6; TRBD1 matches 7 bases. This CDR3 comprises 17 residues. The trim removed 7 bases at V and 0 bases at J, leaving 10 bases unmatched. CDR1 and CDR2 (germline): SGHNT, YYREEE (reference sequence). CDR3 region: CASSDGAGGSGANVLTF. CDR3 nucleotide sequence: TGTGCCAGCTCGGATGGGGCAGGGGGCTCTGGGGCCAACGTCCTGACTTTC.

This clone was seen a single time. V is TRBV6-1 and J is TRBJ1-1; 7 positions match TRBD1. Trimming took 8 bases from V and 10 from J; bases not matched to a gene: 7. This CDR3 region has 11 residues. The germline V gene has CDR1 MNHNS and CDR2 SASEGT. This CDR3 reads CASLTGAGAFF. CDR3 coding DNA: TGTGCCAGCTTAACAGGGGCGGGAGCTTTCTTT.

This chain joins TRBV5-8 and TRBJ2-1, with 9 bases aligning to TRBD1. Per the germline V gene, CDR1 is SGHTS and CDR2 is YDEGEE. This CDR3 contains 16 residues. Trimming cost V 3 bases and J 7 bases; bases outside gene matches: 11. In nucleotides, the CDR3 is TGTGCCAGCAGCTATTCACAGGGGGCCGGTAGTAATGAGCAGTTCTTC. Its translation: CASSYSQGAGSNEQFF.

This clone appeared a single time. V usage is TRBV6-5 and J usage is TRBJ2-1; 10 bases line up with TRBD2. Trimming took 2 bases from V and 9 from J; bases not matched to a gene: 7. This CDR3 has 15 amino acids. The germline gives CDR1 MNHEY, CDR2 SVGAGI. For the CDR3, the DNA is TGTGCCAGCAGTTACGTGGCTAGCGGGGGCGGTGAGCAGTTCTTC. It specifies CASSYVASGGGEQFF.

V usage is TRBV11-2 and J usage is TRBJ2-5, with 9 bases matching TRBD2. Germline V gene sequence: CDR1 SGHAT, CDR2 FQNNGV. The CDR3 covers 16 residues. Trimming at V came to 4 bases and at J to 0 bases, leaving 6 bases not matched to a gene. In nucleotides, the CDR3 is TGTGCCAGCAGCTCGACTAGCGGACCGTACCAAGAGACCCAGTACTTC. Its translation: CASSSTSGPYQETQYF.

The chain carries TRBV7-9 and TRBJ2-5, with 8 bases fitting TRBD2. V gave up 5 bases and J gave up 1 base; unmatched junction bases: 6. The germline gives CDR1 SEHNR, CDR2 FQNEAQ (reference sequence). The CDR3 totals 15 residues. CDR3 protein: CASSPHSGVQETQYF. In DNA, the CDR3 is TGTGCCAGCAGCCCACATAGCGGGGTCCAAGAGACCCAGTACTTC.

J is TRBJ1-5 and V is TRBV2; D is unresolved. The germline V gene has CDR1 SNHLY and CDR2 FYNNEI. The CDR3 is made up of 15 amino acids. Trimming pared 6 bases from V and 7 bases from J, leaving 19 bases between. The CDR3 coding sequence is TGTGCCAGCAGCCAAGACCTAGGGTCGGGACAGCCCCAGCATTTT. It yields the protein CASSQDLGSGQPQHF.

The chain recombines TRBV25-1 with TRBJ1-2, with D perhaps TRBD1 (5 bases). Germline assignment: CDR1 MGHDK and CDR2 SYGVNS. V was cut by 3 bases and J by 14 bases, with 19 bases left in between. The CDR3 is made up of 13 amino acids. The CDR3 here is CASSDIARGGVTF. In nucleotides, the CDR3 is TGTGCCAGCAGTGACATAGCGAGGGGAGGTGTTACCTTC.